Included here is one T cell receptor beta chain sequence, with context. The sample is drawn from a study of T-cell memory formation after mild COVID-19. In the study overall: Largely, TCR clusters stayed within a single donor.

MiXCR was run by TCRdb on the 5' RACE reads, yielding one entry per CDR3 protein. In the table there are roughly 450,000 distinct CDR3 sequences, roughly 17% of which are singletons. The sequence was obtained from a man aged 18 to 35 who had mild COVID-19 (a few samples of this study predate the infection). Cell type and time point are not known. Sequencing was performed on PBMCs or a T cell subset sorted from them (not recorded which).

CDR3 DNA: TGCAGTGCTGCCTCAGGGCCCCCAGATGAAAAACTGTTTTTT. Encoded protein: CSAASGPPDEKLFF. V gene TRBV20-1 combines with J gene TRBJ1-4; D may be TRBD1 (5 bases). The CDR3 totals 14 residues. Germline loops: CDR1 DFQATT, CDR2 SNEGSKA (reference sequence). V shed 5 bases and J shed 6 bases, with 16 bases lying between them.